A single sample gave rise to the 9 T cell receptor beta chains below, sequenced in a study of blood T cell repertoires in COVID-19. The method was immunoSEQ multiplex PCR; TCRdb's version includes in-frame clones alone and lacks a portion of them. The data contain over 100,000 clones, 84% of them singletons. Sequencing was done on a sample of peripheral blood. The receptors were sampled from a woman in her forties or fifties with acute or convalescent COVID-19.

This clone occurred once. This chain uses TRBV2 with TRBJ1-4; no clear D gene. Per germline, CDR1 SNHLY and CDR2 FYNNEI. The CDR3 is made up of 14 amino acids. Trimming removed 9 bases at V and 2 bases at J, with 13 bases between. CDR3: CARGESQTNEKLFF. The CDR3 DNA reads TGTGCCAGAGGAGAAAGCCAGACTAATGAAAAACTGTTTTTT.

This chain links TRBV5-1 with TRBJ2-5; D is uncertain. CDR3 size: 13 residues. CDR1 is SGHRS and CDR2 is YFSETQ in the germline V gene. The V end was cut by 2 bases, the J end by 2 bases, with 7 bases between. The CDR3 is CASSFAEQETQYF. Written as DNA, the CDR3 is TGCGCCAGCAGCTTTGCCGAGCAAGAGACCCAGTACTTC.

DNA of the CDR3: TGTGCCAGCAGGGGTTTGGGGGCGTATGGCTACACCTTC. Residues: CASRGLGAYGYTF. The gene calls are TRBV11-2 and TRBJ1-2; perhaps TRBD1 as D (6 bases). Germline loops: CDR1 SGHAT, CDR2 FQNNGV. Trimming removed 6 bases from V and 5 bases from J, with 13 bases in between. CDR3 size: 13 residues.

The chain uses TRBV3-1 (or the pseudogene TRBV3-2) and TRBJ1-2, with D possibly TRBD1 on 6 matching bases. Trimming took 4 bases from V and 9 from J, leaving 15 bases between them. The CDR3 consists of 13 residues. CDR1 and CDR2 (germline): LGHDT, YNNKEL (reference sequence). CDR3 loop: CASSREGERSYTF. Written as DNA, the CDR3 is TGTGCCAGCAGCCGGGAGGGGGAAAGAAGCTACACCTTC.

The chain employs TRBV6-5 and TRBJ1-4; maybe TRBD1 (5 bases). Trimming pared 6 bases from V and 6 bases from J, leaving 8 bases between. This CDR3 has 12 amino acids. Germline V gives CDR1 MNHEY, CDR2 SVGAGI. CDR3 sequence: CASSRVDEKLFF. The DNA of the CDR3 is TGTGCCAGCAGCAGGGTTGATGAAAAACTGTTTTTT.

The rearrangement joins TRBV7-2 to TRBJ1-2, with D perhaps TRBD1 (5 bases). The CDR3 runs 14 residues. Trimming left V 2 bases short and J 5 bases short, with 12 bases between. Germline assignment: CDR1 SGHTA and CDR2 FQGNSA. The CDR3 DNA is TGTGCCAGCAGCTTATCGGGGGTTTCTTATGGCTACACCTTC. Translated: CASSLSGVSYGYTF.

The chain couples TRBV19 to TRBJ2-3; 7 bases align to TRBD1. Germline V gene sequence: CDR1 LNHDA, CDR2 SQIVND (reference sequence). With 3 bases clipped from V and 0 bases from J, the junction kept 12 bases outside the gene matches. The CDR3 covers 18 residues. DNA of the CDR3: TGTGCCAGTAGTATTGGCCCTGGGACAGCTATTAGCACAGATACGCAGTATTTT. Translating gives CASSIGPGTAISTDTQYF.

The gene calls are TRBV19 and TRBJ2-5; the D gene is possibly TRBD2 (5 bases). This CDR3 has 13 amino acids. Germline V CDR1 and CDR2: LNHDA, SQIVND (reference sequence). V shed 3 bases and J shed 11 bases, with 16 bases lying between them. CDR3 in amino acids: CASSIVGRGEQYF. In DNA form, the CDR3 reads TGTGCCAGTAGTATTGTGGGTCGGGGAGAGCAGTACTTC.

This rearrangement joins TRBV7-8 to TRBJ1-5; the D gene is possibly TRBD1 (5 bases). The V end lost 3 bases, the J end lost 3 bases, and 15 bases lay between the germline ends. From germline, CDR1 is SGHVS and CDR2 FQNEAQ. The CDR3 spans 16 residues. CDR3 DNA sequence: TGTGCCAGCAGCTTGCTGGGAGGGGAACTCAATCAGCCCCAGCATTTT. This encodes CASSLLGGELNQPQHF.